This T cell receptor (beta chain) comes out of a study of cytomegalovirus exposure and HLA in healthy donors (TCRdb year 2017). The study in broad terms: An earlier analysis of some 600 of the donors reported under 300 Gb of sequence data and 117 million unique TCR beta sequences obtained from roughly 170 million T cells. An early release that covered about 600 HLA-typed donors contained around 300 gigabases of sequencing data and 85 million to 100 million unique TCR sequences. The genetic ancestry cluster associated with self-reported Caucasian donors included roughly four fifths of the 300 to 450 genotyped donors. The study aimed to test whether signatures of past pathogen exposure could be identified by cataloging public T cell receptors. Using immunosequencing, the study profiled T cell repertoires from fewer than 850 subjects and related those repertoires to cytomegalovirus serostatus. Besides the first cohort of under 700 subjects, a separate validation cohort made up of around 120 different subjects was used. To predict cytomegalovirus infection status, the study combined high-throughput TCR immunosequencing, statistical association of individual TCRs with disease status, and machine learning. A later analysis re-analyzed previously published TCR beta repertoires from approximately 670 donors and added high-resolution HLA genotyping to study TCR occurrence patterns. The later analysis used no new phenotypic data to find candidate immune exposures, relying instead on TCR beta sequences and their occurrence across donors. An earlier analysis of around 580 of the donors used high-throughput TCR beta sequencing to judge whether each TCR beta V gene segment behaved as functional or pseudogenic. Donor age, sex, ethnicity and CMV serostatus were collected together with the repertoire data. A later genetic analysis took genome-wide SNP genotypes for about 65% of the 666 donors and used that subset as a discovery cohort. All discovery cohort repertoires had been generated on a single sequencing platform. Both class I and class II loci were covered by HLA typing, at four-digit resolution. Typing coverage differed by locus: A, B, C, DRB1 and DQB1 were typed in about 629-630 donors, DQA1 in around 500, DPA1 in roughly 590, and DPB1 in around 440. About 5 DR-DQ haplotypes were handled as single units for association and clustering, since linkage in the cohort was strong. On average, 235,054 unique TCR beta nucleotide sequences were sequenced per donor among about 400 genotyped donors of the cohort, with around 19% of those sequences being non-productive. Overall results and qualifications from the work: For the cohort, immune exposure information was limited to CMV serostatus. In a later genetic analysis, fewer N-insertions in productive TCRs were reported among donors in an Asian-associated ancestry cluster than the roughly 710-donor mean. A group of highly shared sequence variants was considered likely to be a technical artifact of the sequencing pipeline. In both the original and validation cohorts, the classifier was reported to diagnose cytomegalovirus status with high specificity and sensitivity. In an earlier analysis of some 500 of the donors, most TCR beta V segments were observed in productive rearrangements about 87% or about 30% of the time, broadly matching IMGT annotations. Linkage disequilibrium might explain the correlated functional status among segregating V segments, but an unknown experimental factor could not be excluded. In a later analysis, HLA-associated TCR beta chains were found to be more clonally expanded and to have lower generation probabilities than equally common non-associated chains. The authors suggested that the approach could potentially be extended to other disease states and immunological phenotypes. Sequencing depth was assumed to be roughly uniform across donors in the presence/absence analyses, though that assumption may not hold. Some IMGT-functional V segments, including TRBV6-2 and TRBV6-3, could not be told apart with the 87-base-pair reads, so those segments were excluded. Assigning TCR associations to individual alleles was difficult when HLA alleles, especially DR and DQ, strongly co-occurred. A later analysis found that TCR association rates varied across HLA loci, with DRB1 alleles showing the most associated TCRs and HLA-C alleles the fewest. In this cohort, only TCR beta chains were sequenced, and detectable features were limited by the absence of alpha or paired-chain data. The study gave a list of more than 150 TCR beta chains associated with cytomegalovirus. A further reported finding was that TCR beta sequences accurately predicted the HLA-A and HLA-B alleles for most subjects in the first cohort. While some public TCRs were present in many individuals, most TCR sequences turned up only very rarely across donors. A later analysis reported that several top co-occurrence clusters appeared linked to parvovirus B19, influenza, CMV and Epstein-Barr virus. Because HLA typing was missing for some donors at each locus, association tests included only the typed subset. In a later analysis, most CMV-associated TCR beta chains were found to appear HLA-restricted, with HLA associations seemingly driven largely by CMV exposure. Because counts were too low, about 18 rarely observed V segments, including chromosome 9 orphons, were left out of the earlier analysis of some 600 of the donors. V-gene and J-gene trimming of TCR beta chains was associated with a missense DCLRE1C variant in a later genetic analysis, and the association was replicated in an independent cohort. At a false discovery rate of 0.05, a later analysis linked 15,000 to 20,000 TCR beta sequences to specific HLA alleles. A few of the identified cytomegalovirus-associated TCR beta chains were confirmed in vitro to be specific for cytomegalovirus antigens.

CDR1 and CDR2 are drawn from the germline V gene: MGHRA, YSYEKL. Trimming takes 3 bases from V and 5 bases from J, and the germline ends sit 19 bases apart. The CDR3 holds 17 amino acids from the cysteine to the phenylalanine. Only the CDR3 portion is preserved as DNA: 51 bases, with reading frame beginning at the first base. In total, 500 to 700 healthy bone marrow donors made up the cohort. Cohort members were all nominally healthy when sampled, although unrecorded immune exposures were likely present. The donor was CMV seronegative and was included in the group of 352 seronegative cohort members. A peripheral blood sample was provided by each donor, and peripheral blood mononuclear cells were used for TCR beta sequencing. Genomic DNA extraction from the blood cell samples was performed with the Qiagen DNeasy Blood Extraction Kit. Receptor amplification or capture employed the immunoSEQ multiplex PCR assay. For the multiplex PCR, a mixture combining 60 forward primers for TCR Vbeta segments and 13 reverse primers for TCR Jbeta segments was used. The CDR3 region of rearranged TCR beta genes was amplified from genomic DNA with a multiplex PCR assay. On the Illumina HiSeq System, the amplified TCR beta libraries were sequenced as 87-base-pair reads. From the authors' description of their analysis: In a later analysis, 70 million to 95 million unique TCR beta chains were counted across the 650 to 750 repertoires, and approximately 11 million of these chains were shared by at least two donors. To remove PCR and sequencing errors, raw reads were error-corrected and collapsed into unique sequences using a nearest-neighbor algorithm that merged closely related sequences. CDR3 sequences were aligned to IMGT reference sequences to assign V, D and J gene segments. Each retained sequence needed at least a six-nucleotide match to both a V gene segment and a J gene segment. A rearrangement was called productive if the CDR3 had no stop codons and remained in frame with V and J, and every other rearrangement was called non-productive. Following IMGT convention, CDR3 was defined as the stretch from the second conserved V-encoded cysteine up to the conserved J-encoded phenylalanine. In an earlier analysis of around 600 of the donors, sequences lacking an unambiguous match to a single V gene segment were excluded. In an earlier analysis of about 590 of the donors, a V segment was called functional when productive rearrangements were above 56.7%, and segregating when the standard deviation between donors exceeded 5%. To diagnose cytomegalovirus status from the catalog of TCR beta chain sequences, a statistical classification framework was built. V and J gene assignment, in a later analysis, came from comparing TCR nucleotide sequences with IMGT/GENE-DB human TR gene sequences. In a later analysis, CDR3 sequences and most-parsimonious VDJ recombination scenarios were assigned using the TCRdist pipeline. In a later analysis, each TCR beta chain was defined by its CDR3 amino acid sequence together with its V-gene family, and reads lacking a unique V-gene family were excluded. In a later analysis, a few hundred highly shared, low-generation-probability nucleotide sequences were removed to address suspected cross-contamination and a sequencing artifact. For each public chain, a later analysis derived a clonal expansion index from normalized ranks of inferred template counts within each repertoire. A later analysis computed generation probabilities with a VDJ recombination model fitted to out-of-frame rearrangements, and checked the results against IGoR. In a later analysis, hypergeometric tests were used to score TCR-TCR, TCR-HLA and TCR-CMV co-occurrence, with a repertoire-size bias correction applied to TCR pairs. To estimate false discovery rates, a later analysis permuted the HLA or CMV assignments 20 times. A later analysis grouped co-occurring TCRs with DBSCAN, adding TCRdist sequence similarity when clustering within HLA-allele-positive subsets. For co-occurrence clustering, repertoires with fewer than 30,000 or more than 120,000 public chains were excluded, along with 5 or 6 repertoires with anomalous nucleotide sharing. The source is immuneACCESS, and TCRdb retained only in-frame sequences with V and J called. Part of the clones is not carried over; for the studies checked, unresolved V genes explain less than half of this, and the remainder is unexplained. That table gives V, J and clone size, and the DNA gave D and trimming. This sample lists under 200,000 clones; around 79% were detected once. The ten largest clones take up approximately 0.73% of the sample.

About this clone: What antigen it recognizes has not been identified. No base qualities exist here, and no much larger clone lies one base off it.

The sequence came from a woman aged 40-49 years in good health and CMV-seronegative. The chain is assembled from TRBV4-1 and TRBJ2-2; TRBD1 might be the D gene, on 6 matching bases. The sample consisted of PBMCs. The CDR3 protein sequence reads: CASSQIARAQGTGELFF. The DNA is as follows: TGCGCCAGCAGCCAGATAGCGCGGGCCCAGGGGACCGGGGAGCTGTTTTTT.